This T cell receptor (beta chain) was captured by sequencing in a study of T cells in women clearing cervical HPV infection. General observations from the study: It is unknown whether associations predate infection; no effector/memory or HPV-specific sorting.

Turning to this clone: Its antigen is unidentified. The read ends 3 residues before the CDR3 terminus; that terminus is restored from the germline J gene.

Assay used: immunoSEQ multiplex PCR; TCRdb lists only in-frame clones, some missing. The repertoire table contains roughly 12,000 clones. Germline CDR1 and CDR2: MDHEN and SYDVKM. Trimming shortened V by 7 bases and J by 3 bases, and 10 bases separated the two germline ends. CDR3 length: 13 residues. The clonotype was recovered from a woman between 18 and 69 years old with a cervical HPV16 infection that either progressed to CIN3+ or cleared (not recorded which). The material sequenced was blood buffy coat. The J gene is TRBJ1-5, the V gene TRBV28, with D maybe TRBD1 (6 bases). The CDR3: CASTRDTNQPQHF. The sequenced part of the CDR3 DNA is TGTGCCAGCACTAGGGACACCAATCAGCCC.